One sample yielded the 15 T cell receptor beta chains listed below, sequenced in a study of blood T cells in healthy people across ages. For the second PCR, which ran for 7 to 11 cycles, a sample-barcoded 5' primer and a J-beta primer mix were used. Via MiXCR, TCRdb re-called the 5' RACE reads, giving one row per CDR3 protein. Among around 1,000,000 distinct CDR3 sequences, roughly two fifths were seen once, and the ten largest hold less than 15%. Sample: blood. These receptors all come from a man aged 18 to 30 in good health.

Note on this clonotype: A clone one base away is much larger, so this may be a read error. The chain combines TRBV5-1 with TRBJ2-5; possible D gene TRBD1, 6 bases. The CDR3 loop spans 15 amino acids. From germline, CDR1 is SGHRS and CDR2 YFSETQ. The CDR3 DNA reads as TGCGTCAGCAGCTTAACAGGGAGAACGCAAGAGACCCAGTACTTC. Translation: CVSSLTGRTQETQYF.

This clonotype was seen a handful of times. This sequence joins TRBV27 and TRBJ1-2; D remains ambiguous. Trimming left V 6 bases short and J 4 bases short, with 15 bases between. The CDR3 contains 14 residues. Germline V gene sequence: CDR1 MNHEY, CDR2 SMNVEV (reference sequence). DNA for the CDR3: TGTGCCAGCAGACCAATCAGCAGCGGCTATGGCTACACCTTC. Translated: CASRPISSGYGYTF.

V and J are TRBV7-2 and TRBJ1-1; no clear D gene. Trimming removed 1 base from V and 12 bases from J, with 12 bases in between. The germline V gene encodes CDR1 SGHTA and CDR2 FQGNSA. The CDR3 has 12 residues. The DNA of the CDR3 is TGTGCCAGCAGCTTAGAAATAAGCCAGTCTTTCTTT. Encoded protein: CASSLEISQSFF.

The table lists this clonotype with a few counts. The rearrangement uses TRBV9 and TRBJ2-1; 7 bases are a match to TRBD1. Looked up from germline, CDR1 is SGDLS and CDR2 is YYNGEE. The V and J ends lost 1 base and 4 bases, in that order; junction bases with no gene match: 8. There are 16 residues in the CDR3. The CDR3 DNA follows: TGTGCCAGCAGCGTATGGGGGACAGCTTTTTACAATGAGCAGTTCTTC. This translates into CASSVWGTAFYNEQFF.

This sequence joins TRBV12-3 or TRBV12-4 and TRBJ2-5, with 8 bases lining up with TRBD2. The trim removed 5 bases at V and 0 bases at J, leaving 8 bases unmatched. The CDR3 loop spans 16 amino acids. CDR3 protein: CASSPERGMYQETQYF. In nucleotides, the CDR3 is TGTGCCAGCAGTCCTGAGCGGGGGATGTACCAAGAGACCCAGTACTTC.

This clonotype came up many times. The junction departs from germline at one end; a sequencing error may be responsible. The rearrangement joins TRBV4-3 to TRBJ1-2, with 7 bases matching TRBD1. The CDR3 has 15 amino acids. Germline values: CDR1 LGHNA, CDR2 YSLEER. The CDR3 DNA is TGTGCCAGCAGTCCGGGGACAGAATCTAACTATGGCTACACCTTC. This translates into CASSPGTESNYGYTF.

Only a few counts were recorded for this clonotype. J is TRBJ2-3 and V is TRBV7-2; 12 nucleotides align to TRBD2. The trim removed 7 bases at V and 2 bases at J, leaving 10 bases unmatched. Germline V CDR1 and CDR2: SGHTA, FQGNSA. CDR3 length: 17 residues. CDR3 sequence (DNA): TGTGCCAGCACCTCAGGACTAGCGGGGTTCGTCACAGATACGCAGTATTTT. It translates to CASTSGLAGFVTDTQYF. The full variable domain, completed using reference TRBV7-2 and TRBJ2-3, is GAGVSQSPSNKVTEKGKDVELRCDPISGHTALYWYRQSLGQGLEFLIYFQGNSAPDKSGLPSDRFSAERTGGSVSTLTIQRTQQEDSAVYLCASTSGLAGFVTDTQYFGPGTRLTVL.

The chain carries TRBV20-1 and TRBJ1-1; D unresolved. The germline V gene has CDR1 DFQATT and CDR2 SNEGSKA (reference sequence). This CDR3 spans 15 amino acids. Trimming took off 0 bases at V and 4 bases at J, with 15 bases between the two ends. The CDR3 DNA reads as TGCAGTGCTAGAGATAGGGAGACGGCCGGCACTGAAGCTTTCTTT. Its translation is CSARDRETAGTEAFF.

V and J are TRBV12-3 or TRBV12-4 and TRBJ2-7, with a tentative D call TRBD1 (6 bases). The length of the CDR3 is 16 residues. The ends were cut back, 2 bases at V and 0 bases at J, with 14 bases in the middle. The CDR3 DNA follows: TGTGCCAGCAGTTTATTTGGTCGGGACATCTCCTACGAGCAGTACTTC. Amino acids: CASSLFGRDISYEQYF.

This chain uses TRBV10-3 with TRBJ2-3, with 7 bases that match TRBD2. The germline V gene encodes CDR1 ENHRY and CDR2 SYGVKD. This CDR3 region has 14 residues. V dropped 3 bases and J dropped 5; count of bases not matched to a gene: 5. The CDR3 loop is CAISEPERGDTQYF. As DNA, the CDR3 is TGTGCCATCAGTGAACCGGAGCGGGGAGATACGCAGTATTTT.

This clonotype occurred once. The chain employs TRBV7-2 and TRBJ2-1; D unclear. Germline V lookup: CDR1 SGHTA, CDR2 FQGNSA. CDR3 length: 14 residues. Deletions cut 6 bases from V and 1 base from J, with 10 bases between. CDR3 residues: CASRIAESYNEQFF. The CDR3 DNA reads as TGTGCCAGCAGGATTGCGGAATCCTACAATGAGCAGTTCTTC.

This clonotype was detected only a few times. A much larger clone lies a single base off, so this may be a read error. The chain employs TRBV7-9 and TRBJ1-4; D unclear. Germline CDR1 reads SEHNR; CDR2 reads FQNEAQ (reference sequence). This CDR3 has 16 amino acids. The V and J ends lost 5 bases and 8 bases respectively, with 21 bases between them. The CDR3 DNA reads as TGTGCCAGCAGCCCGGGGTTGGCAGGTGGTAGAGAAAAACTGTTTTTT. Its translation is CASSPGLAGGREKLFF.

The rearrangement uses TRBV5-1 and TRBJ1-2; D is uncertain. There are 12 residues in the CDR3. Germline values: CDR1 SGHRS, CDR2 YFSETQ. V was clipped by 6 bases and J by 10 bases, with 16 bases between them. For the CDR3, the DNA is TGCGCCAGCAATAGGGAGGAGGGAGACTACACCTTC. Protein product: CASNREEGDYTF.

The chain employs TRBV11-2 and TRBJ1-5; 8 nucleotides align to TRBD1. The V gene's germline CDR1 is SGHAT and CDR2 FQNNGV. This CDR3 has 15 amino acids. V lost 0 bases and J lost 7; bases outside the gene matches: 5. As DNA, the CDR3 is TGTGCCAGCAGCTTAGATCAGGGGGCCGGGCAGCCCCAGCATTTT. Protein: CASSLDQGAGQPQHF.

The V and J genes are TRBV7-2 and TRBJ1-4; tentative D call: TRBD1 (5 bases). The CDR3 runs to 15 residues. V was clipped by 5 bases and J by 0 bases, with 10 bases between them. The germline gives CDR1 SGHTA, CDR2 FQGNSA. CDR3 region: CASSTMGATNEKLFF. CDR3 DNA: TGTGCCAGCAGCACGATGGGGGCAACTAATGAAAAACTGTTTTTT.